Listed here are 7 T cell receptor beta chains from one sample, sequenced in a study of shared clonotypes between healthy human individuals. Clones were read by immunoSEQ multiplex PCR, and TCRdb kept only the in-frame ones, dropping some. The table lists some 95,000 clones, roughly 69% of them singletons. The sequenced material came from memory CD8+ T cells sorted from blood. Documented subset: CD45RO+ cells pooled with CCR7-negative TemRA cells. The receptors shown here come from a man aged 30 to 45 in good health.

The genes are TRBV27 and TRBJ2-1; no reliable D call. This CDR3 spans 15 amino acids. Trimming took 0 bases from V and 0 from J, leaving 6 bases between them. Germline-derived CDR1 and CDR2 are MNHEY and SMNVEV (reference sequence). The DNA of the CDR3 is TGTGCCAGCAGTTTATCGTCTAACTCCTACAATGAGCAGTTCTTC. Its translation: CASSLSSNSYNEQFF.

The gene calls are TRBV28 and TRBJ2-3; weak D call: TRBD2 (6 bases). Between the trimmed V and J ends, which lost 8 bases and 5 bases, there was a span of 14 bases. This CDR3 comprises 13 residues. Germline V CDR1 and CDR2: MDHEN, SYDVKM. CDR3 region: CASAGSWIDTQYF. CDR3 coding DNA: TGTGCCAGCGCCGGGAGCTGGATAGATACGCAGTATTTT. The full variable domain, its missing parts supplied by reference TRBV28 and TRBJ2-3, is DVKVTQSSRYLVKRTGEKVFLECVQDMDHENMFWYRQDPGLGLRLIYFSYDVKMKEKGDIPEGYSVSREKKERFSLILESASTNQTSMYLCASAGSWIDTQYFGPGTRLTVL.

This clone was detected once. The chain uses TRBV18 and TRBJ2-2; unclear D gene. The CDR3 spans 12 residues. The germline V gene encodes CDR1 KGHSH and CDR2 LQKENI. The V gene lost 4 bases and the J gene lost 3 bases, with 3 bases spanning the gap. The CDR3 DNA reads as TGTGCCAGCTCACTTTACACCGGGGAGCTGTTTTTT. Protein sequence: CASSLYTGELFF. The entire variable domain, with the rest obtained from reference TRBV18 and TRBJ2-2, is as follows: NAGVMQNPRHLVRRRGQEARLRCSPMKGHSHVYWYRQLPEEGLKFMVYLQKENIIDESGMPKERFSAEFPKEGPSILRIQQVVRGDSAAYFCASSLYTGELFFGEGSRLTVL.

This chain uses TRBV5-6 with TRBJ2-1; unclear D gene. V was trimmed by 2 bases and J by 4 bases, leaving 16 bases between them. CDR3 length: 16 amino acids. The germline CDR1 and CDR2 sequences are SGHDT and YYEEEE. CDR3 DNA sequence: TGTGCCAGCAGCTTAGTAGATAGAGGCCCTTACAATGAGCAGTTCTTC. This gives the protein CASSLVDRGPYNEQFF. The variable domain in full, completed from reference TRBV5-6 and TRBJ2-1, reads DAGVTQSPTHLIKTRGQQVTLRCSPKSGHDTVSWYQQALGQGPQFIFQYYEEEERQRGNFPDRFSGHQFPNYSSELNVNALLLGDSALYLCASSLVDRGPYNEQFFGPGTRLTVL.

V usage is TRBV10-1 and J usage is TRBJ2-2, with a tentative D call TRBD2 (6 bases). CDR3 length: 14 amino acids. V gave up 6 bases and J gave up 1 base, with 9 bases separating them. Germline V gives CDR1 WNHNN, CDR2 SYGVQD (reference sequence). DNA of the CDR3: TGCGCCAGCAGGGAGGGCCGGAACACCGGGGAGCTGTTTTTT. Residues: CASREGRNTGELFF.

The sample holds a few counts of this clone. The V and J genes are TRBV18 and TRBJ2-7, with 9 positions matching TRBD1. The germline gives CDR1 KGHSH, CDR2 LQKENI. With 3 bases clipped from V and 1 base from J, the junction kept 4 bases outside the gene matches. The CDR3 spans 15 residues. CDR3 loop: CASSPGTGLSYEQYF. In DNA form, the CDR3 reads TGTGCCAGCTCACCCGGGACAGGGCTTTCCTACGAGCAGTACTTC.

The chain combines TRBV6-1 with TRBJ1-2, with D possibly TRBD1 on 6 matching bases. Germline CDR1 and CDR2: MNHNS and SASEGT. V was trimmed by 0 bases and J by 3 bases, leaving 17 bases between them. The CDR3 runs 17 residues. CDR3 in amino acids: CASSEAVWAQGYYGYTF. The CDR3 region has the DNA TGTGCCAGCAGTGAAGCTGTTTGGGCTCAGGGGTACTATGGCTACACCTTC.